These 18 T cell receptor beta chains share one sample of origin, sequenced in a study of tumor-infiltrating lymphocytes in primary liver carcinoma (dated by TCRdb to about 2017). Blood RNA was extracted from unsorted whole blood using TRIzol reagent, and germline DNA was obtained with the DNeasy Blood & Tissue kit. The run used an Illumina HiSeq 2500. Starting from around 500 ng total RNA, TCRbeta-specific cDNA was produced by reverse transcription with a constant-region primer and ProtoScript II reverse transcriptase. Three nested multiplex PCR rounds, following a slightly modified ARM-PCR procedure, were used to build the TCRbeta libraries. The first two PCR rounds used multiplex TRBV1-TRBV30 forward primers with a Cbeta reverse primer, each for about 9 cycles. TCRdb reran the public reads through fastp at Q25 and MiXCR, keeping productive beta chains. Here each entry gathers all rows of one CDR3 protein and keeps the most common genes and DNA. Present in this sample are about 300,000 distinct CDR3 sequences, around three fifths of which were seen just once. The top ten constitute around 9.5% of the sample.

The source material was peripheral blood. These receptors were obtained from a man aged 40-55 years with primary liver carcinoma and hepatitis B virus infection.

A remark on this clonotype: With a much larger clone just one base away, this may be a read error. The chain recombines TRBV6-2 or TRBV6-3 with TRBJ2-1, with D possibly matching TRBD2 (6 bases). CDR3 length: 14 residues. CDR1 MNHEY and CDR2 SVGEGT come from the germline V gene. The CDR3 nucleotides read TGTGCCAGCATGGACGGAGGGGCCTACGATGAGCAGTTCTTC. This encodes CASMDGGAYDEQFF.

The chain has TRBV7-3 and TRBJ1-2; possible D gene TRBD1, 5 bases. The CDR3 runs to 15 residues. The germline V gene encodes CDR1 SGHTA and CDR2 FQGTGA. V was clipped by 5 bases and J by 7 bases, with 20 bases between them. CDR3 sequence: CASSLGGDGSSGYTF. The CDR3 DNA reads TGTGCCAGCAGCCTTGGAGGGGACGGTAGCTCTGGCTACACCTTC.

This clonotype appeared a few times. This chain's CDR3 is CASSLGGGGRIQYF. Written as DNA, the CDR3 is TGTGCCAGCAGTTTAGGAGGGGGCGGGCGCATTCAGTACTTC. The V call is TRBV28, the J call TRBJ2-4, with D tentatively TRBD1 (7 bases). The germline CDR1 and CDR2 sequences are MDHEN and SYDVKM. Trimming pared 2 bases from V and 9 bases from J, leaving 14 bases between. The CDR3 contains 14 residues.

This clonotype is a singleton in its sample. A read error may explain this, as a much larger clone is one base away. The CDR3, as DNA: TGTCCCAGCAGCCAACCAGGGCAGGACGAGCAGTACTTC. It translates to CPSSQPGQDEQYF. The chain employs TRBV4-2 and TRBJ2-7; D possibly corresponds to TRBD1 (5 bases). The germline CDR1 and CDR2 sequences are LGHNA and YNFKEQ. The CDR3 runs to 13 residues.

In the case of this clonotype: A single base separates this from a much larger clone, so it may be a read error. The chain uses TRBV6-5 and TRBJ2-3; D is uncertain. V lost 0 bases, J lost 1 base, and 8 bases lay in between. The V gene's germline CDR1 is MNHEY and CDR2 SVGAGI. The CDR3 runs to 15 residues. The CDR3 loop reads CASSYSFKGTDTQYF. For the CDR3, the DNA is TGTGCCAGCAGTTACTCCTTCAAGGGCACAGATACGCAGTATTTT.

To note about this clonotype: Just one base apart from a much larger clone, this may be a read error. V usage is TRBV12-3 or TRBV12-4 and J usage is TRBJ2-2; 13 bases line up with TRBD2. CDR3 size: 15 residues. The CDR3 spells CASNRLAGGTRELFF. CDR3 nucleotides: TGTGCCAGCAACAGACTAGCGGGAGGCACCCGGGAGCTGTTTTTT.

Notes on this clonotype: Since a much larger clone is just one base distant, this may be a read error. The gene calls are TRBV6-6 and TRBJ2-1; no clear D gene. The ends were cut back, 9 bases at V and 8 bases at J, with 11 bases in the middle. Germline CDR1 reads MNHNY; CDR2 reads SVGAGI (reference sequence). The CDR3 has 11 residues. The CDR3 region has the DNA TGTGCCAGTCAAACCCATGATGAGCAGTTCTTC. This sequence encodes CASQTHDEQFF.

This clonotype came up many times. The V and J genes are TRBV6-2 or TRBV6-3 and TRBJ1-1, with unresolved D. This CDR3 region has 14 residues. Germline V CDR1 and CDR2: MNHEY, SVGEGT. V was clipped by 11 bases and J by 4 bases, with 20 bases between them. CDR3 nucleotides: TGTGCCTCAAAGTCCCCGGGGTCGGTCACTGAAGCTTTCTTT. It encodes CASKSPGSVTEAFF.

The rearrangement uses TRBV14 and TRBJ2-1; D uncertain. The CDR3 extends over 12 amino acids. V shed 1 base and J shed 9 bases, with 7 bases lying between them. Germline V lookup: CDR1 SGHDN, CDR2 FVKESK. The CDR3 nucleotides read TGTGCCAGCAGCCAAGCAGTCATTGAGCAGTTCTTC. Amino acids: CASSQAVIEQFF.

This clonotype has a single count. This rearrangement joins TRBV7-2 to TRBJ1-3; D is ambiguous. With 4 bases removed from V and 0 bases from J, the gap between germline ends came to 10 bases. The germline CDR1 and CDR2 sequences are SGHTA and FQGNSA. CDR3 size: 15 residues. CDR3 bases: TGTGCCAGCAGCTCGGACCGCTTCTCTGGAAACACCATATATTTT. It specifies CASSSDRFSGNTIYF.

This clonotype was recorded a few times. The chain combines TRBV6-6 with TRBJ1-2, with a tentative D call TRBD1 (5 bases). Germline V gives CDR1 MNHNY, CDR2 SVGAGI (reference sequence). Deletions cut 4 bases from V and 2 bases from J, with 14 bases between. This CDR3 comprises 15 residues. CDR3 bases: TGTGCCAGCAGTTCCCCACAGGAGGCAAACTATGGCTACACCTTC. Translating gives CASSSPQEANYGYTF.

This clonotype was counted a single time. The chain uses TRBV30 and TRBJ1-6; D gene ambiguous. Trimming removed 2 bases from V and 4 bases from J, with 9 bases in between. Germline V gives CDR1 GTSNPN, CDR2 SVGIG (reference sequence). The CDR3 is made up of 14 amino acids. This chain's CDR3 is CAWSPTSYNSPLHF. The CDR3 DNA sequence: TGTGCCTGGAGTCCGACATCATATAATTCACCCCTCCACTTT.

The gene calls are TRBV30 and TRBJ2-7; perhaps TRBD2 as D (6 bases). V was shortened by 2 bases and J by 2 bases, with 16 bases between the two germline ends. Per the germline V gene, CDR1 is GTSNPN and CDR2 is SVGIG (reference sequence). The CDR3 spans 15 residues. The CDR3 DNA sequence: TGTGCCTGGAGTCCACCGCGGGACCCCCCCTACGAGCAGTACTTC. Its translation is CAWSPPRDPPYEQYF. Together with reference TRBV30 and TRBJ2-7, the CDR3 gives the full variable domain: SQTIHQWPATLVQPVGSPLSLECTVEGTSNPNLYWYRQAAGRGLQLLFYSVGIGQISSEVPQNLSASRPQDRQFILSSKKLLLSDSGFYLCAWSPPRDPPYEQYFGPGTRLTVT.

The table lists this clonotype with many counts. The chain has TRBV4-2 and TRBJ1-4; maybe TRBD1 (5 bases). Germline loops: CDR1 LGHNA, CDR2 YNFKEQ. V shed 4 bases and J shed 4 bases, with 13 bases lying between them. The CDR3 covers 15 residues. As DNA, the CDR3 is TGTGCCAGCAGCCTGCGGGACGCCTTTAATGAAAAACTGTTTTTT. This codes for CASSLRDAFNEKLFF.

As concerns this clonotype: No conserved phenylalanine or tryptophan is present at the end of the CDR3, so a read error is the likely explanation. The rearrangement uses TRBV6-6 and TRBJ1-2; D gene uncertain. Trimming removed 7 bases from V and 4 bases from J, with 13 bases in between. The CDR3 runs 13 residues. Germline CDR1 reads MNHNY; CDR2 reads SVGAGI (reference sequence). The CDR3 coding sequence is TGTGCCAGCACCTCCGGGAGCGGCTATGGCTACACCTTG. This encodes CASTSGSGYGYTL.

The sample holds a few counts of this clonotype. This sequence joins TRBV6-1 and TRBJ2-1; 10 nucleotides match TRBD2. Germline assignment: CDR1 MNHNS and CDR2 SASEGT. The V gene end was trimmed by 1 base and the J gene end by 7 bases; junction bases not matched to a gene: 10. This CDR3 comprises 17 residues. The CDR3 loop is CASSEEGEAGGPNEQFF. The CDR3 DNA reads as TGTGCCAGCAGTGAAGAGGGGGAAGCGGGAGGGCCAAATGAGCAGTTCTTC.

The rearrangement links TRBV12-5 to TRBJ2-1, with 13 bases identical to TRBD2. Germline-derived CDR1 and CDR2 are LGHNT and FRNRAP. The CDR3 covers 16 residues. The J segment lost 7 bases and the V segment lost 3 bases, leaving 6 bases of the junction unmatched. The CDR3 DNA reads as TGTGCTAGTGGTTTCGATGCGACTAGCGGGAGGAATGAGCAGTTCTTC. Amino acid sequence: CASGFDATSGRNEQFF.

On this clonotype: A much larger clone differs by one base, so this may be a read error. This chain connects TRBV12-3 or TRBV12-4 to TRBJ2-7, with a possible D match to TRBD1 (7 bases). The CDR3 totals 15 residues. V was clipped by 1 base and J by 6 bases, with 16 bases between them. The CDR3, as DNA: TGTGCCAGCAGTTTAGTGCGGCAGGGGGGTGGCGAGCAGTACTTC. Amino acid sequence: CASSLVRQGGGEQYF.